This is a list of T cell receptor beta chains from one sample in a study of blood T cell repertoires in COVID-19. TCRdb keeps only in-frame clones here, not all; method: immunoSEQ multiplex PCR. The data show 90,000 or so clones, more than 70% seen once. The sequenced sample was peripheral blood. The receptor set was obtained from a man aged 55-75 years with acute or convalescent COVID-19. CDR3s include the opening cysteine and the closing phenylalanine or tryptophan. D genes are given only for firm matches. The listing skips clone size in some rows; elsewhere it reads once, few, many or a size class.

d_gene | j_gene | abundance | v_gene | CDR3aa | CDR3nt
- | TRBJ1-2 | - | TRBV15 | CATSDFSLGQFGYTF | TGTGCCACCAGCGATTTTAGCCTCGGACAGTTTGGCTACACCTTC
- | TRBJ1-1 | - | TRBV6-1 | CASSEVGLGAFF | TGTGCCAGCAGTGAAGTCGGGTTGGGAGCTTTCTTT
TRBD1 | TRBJ1-3 | - | TRBV19 | CATSRPGQVFGNTIYF | TGTGCCACCTCCAGACCGGGACAGGTTTTCGGAAACACCATATATTTT
TRBD1 | TRBJ2-7 | - | TRBV5-1 | CASSLVAPGQGGEQYF | TGCGCCAGCAGCTTGGTAGCACCGGGACAGGGTGGCGAGCAGTACTTC
- | TRBJ1-5 | - | TRBV29-1 | CSVQPVGNQPQHF | TGCAGCGTCCAACCCGTAGGCAATCAGCCCCAGCATTTT
TRBD2 | TRBJ2-3 | - | TRBV11-2 | CASRPTSGSFQGTDTQYF | TGTGCCAGCAGGCCGACTAGCGGGAGTTTTCAGGGCACAGATACGCAGTATTTT
TRBD1 | TRBJ2-7 | once | TRBV20-1 | CSAPGQYEQYF | TGCAGTGCCCCGGGACAGTACGAGCAGTACTTC
- | TRBJ2-3 | - | TRBV2 | CASSEIGVSTDTQYF | TGTGCCAGCAGTGAGATCGGGGTTTCCACAGATACGCAGTATTTT
TRBD1 | TRBJ1-2 | - | TRBV9 | CASSGLQGAPSYGYTF | TGTGCCAGCAGCGGCTTACAGGGGGCCCCCTCCTATGGCTACACCTTC
TRBD2 | TRBJ2-2 | - | TRBV30 | CAWRPSGEGGELFF | TGTGCCTGGAGACCTAGCGGGGAAGGCGGGGAGCTGTTTTTT
- | TRBJ2-5 | - | TRBV5-1 | CASSLVPGDWETQYF | TGCGCCAGCAGCTTGGTGCCGGGGGATTGGGAGACCCAGTACTTC
- | TRBJ1-2 | once | TRBV28 | CASSLSGRDYGYTF | TGTGCCAGCAGTTTAAGTGGCAGGGACTATGGCTACACCTTC
- | TRBJ2-2 | - | TRBV3-1/TRBV3-2 | CASSRSEYTGELFF | TGTGCCAGCAGCAGAAGCGAGTACACCGGGGAGCTGTTTTTT
TRBD1 | TRBJ2-4 | - | TRBV29-1 | CSVAGQGVLNIQYF | TGCAGCGTCGCGGGACAGGGGGTCTTAAACATTCAGTACTTC
TRBD2 | TRBJ2-1 | - | TRBV9 | CASARRGERSNEQFF | TGTGCCAGCGCACGTCGGGGGGAGCGGTCCAATGAGCAGTTCTTC
TRBD1 | TRBJ1-6 | few | TRBV4-2 | CASSQDPGQVNSPLHF | TGTGCCAGCAGCCAAGATCCGGGACAGGTGAATTCACCCCTCCACTTT
TRBD1 | TRBJ1-1 | - | TRBV7-3 | CASSRQGNAEAFF | TGTGCCAGCAGTCGACAGGGTAACGCTGAAGCTTTCTTT
- | TRBJ2-7 | - | TRBV12-2 | CASRLGAVGGHRTRRPHEQYF | TGTGCAAGTCGCTTAGGGGCGGTCGGGGGGCATAGAACCCGACGGCCCCACGAGCAGTACTTC
TRBD1 | TRBJ1-2 | - | TRBV7-8 | CASSLASGQQVYGYTF | TGTGCCAGCAGCTTAGCGTCGGGACAGCAAGTCTATGGCTACACCTTC
TRBD1 | TRBJ1-5 | - | TRBV6-5 | CASSLTGYSNQPQHF | TGTGCCAGCAGCTTGACAGGGTATAGCAATCAGCCCCAGCATTTT
- | TRBJ2-5 | - | TRBV7-9 | CASSLVLAGETQYF | TGTGCCAGCAGCTTAGTACTAGCCGGGGAGACCCAGTACTTC
- | TRBJ2-1 | - | TRBV12-3/TRBV12-4 | CASSTEYNEQFF | TGTGCCAGCAGTACAGAATACAATGAGCAGTTCTTC
TRBD1 | TRBJ2-1 | - | TRBV12-5 | CASAPRTGLYNEQFF | TGTGCTAGTGCCCCCAGGACAGGGCTCTACAATGAGCAGTTCTTC
TRBD2 | TRBJ2-3 | - | TRBV29-1 | CSLYSSGITDTQYF | TGCAGCCTCTATTCTAGCGGCATCACAGATACGCAGTATTTT
TRBD1 | TRBJ1-1 | - | TRBV29-1 | CSVFKTGTANTEAFF | TGCAGCGTCTTTAAGACCGGGACAGCGAACACTGAAGCTTTCTTT
TRBD2 | TRBJ2-2 | - | TRBV4-2 | CASSRGLAGTNTGELFF | TGTGCCAGCAGCCGAGGACTAGCGGGAACGAACACCGGGGAGCTGTTTTTT
- | TRBJ2-7 | - | TRBV10-2 | CASTPNSYEQYF | TGCGCCAGCACCCCTAACTCCTACGAGCAGTACTTC
TRBD2 | TRBJ2-7 | - | TRBV24-1 | CATASGYEQYF | TGTGCCACCGCTAGCGGGTACGAGCAGTACTTC
- | TRBJ1-2 | - | TRBV24-1 | CATSAANYGYTF | TGTGCCACCAGTGCTGCGAACTATGGCTACACCTTC
TRBD1 | TRBJ2-1 | - | TRBV7-2 | CASSKQGYGSYNEQFF | TGTGCCAGCAGCAAACAGGGGTATGGCTCCTACAATGAGCAGTTCTTC
TRBD1 | TRBJ2-5 | - | TRBV9 | CASSTERQGETQYF | TGTGCCAGCAGCACGGAACGACAGGGGGAGACCCAGTACTTC
- | TRBJ2-3 | - | TRBV7-9 | CASSPHRASGTDTQYF | TGTGCCAGCAGCCCCCATAGGGCTAGCGGCACAGATACGCAGTATTTT
- | TRBJ2-2 | - | TRBV6-5 | CASAKGFGGELFF | TGTGCCAGCGCGAAGGGGTTTGGCGGGGAGCTGTTTTTT
TRBD1 | TRBJ2-2 | few | TRBV11-3 | CASSHRGAGELFF | TGTGCCAGCAGCCACAGGGGGGCCGGGGAGCTGTTTTTT
- | TRBJ1-2 | few | TRBV10-1 | CASTVPGHGYTF | TGCGCCAGCACCGTACCAGGGCATGGCTACACCTTC
- | TRBJ1-4 | - | TRBV5-1 | CASSSEGADGKLFF | TGCGCCAGCAGCTCAGAAGGGGCGGACGGAAAACTGTTTTTT
- | TRBJ2-7 | - | TRBV3-1/TRBV3-2 | CASSQDGTSLGEQYF | TGTGCCAGCAGCCAAGATGGGACTTCCCTGGGGGAGCAGTACTTC
TRBD1 | TRBJ1-1 | - | TRBV5-1 | CASSLGQGAVTEAFF | TGCGCCAGCAGCTTGGGGCAGGGGGCGGTTACTGAAGCTTTCTTT
TRBD1 | TRBJ2-5 | - | TRBV5-1 | CASSLAGQGVRETQYF | TGCGCCAGCAGCTTGGCCGGACAGGGTGTAAGAGAGACCCAGTACTTC
- | TRBJ2-7 | - | TRBV11-3 | CASSHGRGEQYF | TGTGCCAGCAGCCATGGCCGGGGCGAGCAGTACTTC
TRBD2 | TRBJ2-7 | - | TRBV19 | CASSVAGPSYEQYF | TGTGCCAGTTCTGTAGCGGGACCCTCCTACGAGCAGTACTTC
- | TRBJ1-1 | - | TRBV29-1 | CSVVASNTEAFF | TGCAGCGTTGTGGCTTCGAACACTGAAGCTTTCTTT
- | TRBJ2-5 | - | TRBV19 | CASSMGGGQETQYF | TGTGCCAGTAGTATGGGAGGGGGCCAAGAGACCCAGTACTTC
- | TRBJ1-1 | - | TRBV3-1/TRBV3-2 | CASSQGGVGDTEAFF | TGTGCCAGCAGCCAAGGGGGGGTCGGGGACACTGAAGCTTTCTTT
- | TRBJ1-2 | - | TRBV9 | CASSQVAGAGGYTF | TGTGCCAGCAGCCAAGTGGCAGGGGCGGGTGGCTACACCTTC
TRBD1 | TRBJ2-7 | - | TRBV6-5 | CASSYSPTGSSYEQYF | TGTGCCAGCAGTTACTCACCGACAGGGAGCTCCTACGAGCAGTACTTC
TRBD1 | TRBJ2-4 | - | TRBV5-1 | CASSWTGGQNIQYF | TGCGCCAGCAGCTGGACAGGGGGCCAAAACATTCAGTACTTC
- | TRBJ2-1 | - | TRBV7-3 | CASSPRGSSYNEQFF | TGTGCCAGCAGCCCCCGTGGGAGCTCCTACAATGAGCAGTTCTTC
TRBD1 | TRBJ1-1 | - | TRBV28 | CASSLDRVGGTEAFF | TGTGCCAGCAGTCTTGACAGGGTTGGGGGCACTGAAGCTTTCTTT
- | TRBJ2-7 | few | TRBV7-7 | CASSPGISRNYEQYF | TGTGCCAGCAGCCCAGGGATATCTCGAAACTACGAGCAGTACTTC
TRBD2 | TRBJ2-5 | - | TRBV18 | CASSPRGLARETQYF | TGTGCCAGCTCCCCGAGGGGACTAGCTAGAGAGACCCAGTACTTC
- | TRBJ1-2 | - | TRBV30 | CAWSVGGAGYTF | TGTGCCTGGAGTGTTGGTGGGGCTGGCTACACCTTC